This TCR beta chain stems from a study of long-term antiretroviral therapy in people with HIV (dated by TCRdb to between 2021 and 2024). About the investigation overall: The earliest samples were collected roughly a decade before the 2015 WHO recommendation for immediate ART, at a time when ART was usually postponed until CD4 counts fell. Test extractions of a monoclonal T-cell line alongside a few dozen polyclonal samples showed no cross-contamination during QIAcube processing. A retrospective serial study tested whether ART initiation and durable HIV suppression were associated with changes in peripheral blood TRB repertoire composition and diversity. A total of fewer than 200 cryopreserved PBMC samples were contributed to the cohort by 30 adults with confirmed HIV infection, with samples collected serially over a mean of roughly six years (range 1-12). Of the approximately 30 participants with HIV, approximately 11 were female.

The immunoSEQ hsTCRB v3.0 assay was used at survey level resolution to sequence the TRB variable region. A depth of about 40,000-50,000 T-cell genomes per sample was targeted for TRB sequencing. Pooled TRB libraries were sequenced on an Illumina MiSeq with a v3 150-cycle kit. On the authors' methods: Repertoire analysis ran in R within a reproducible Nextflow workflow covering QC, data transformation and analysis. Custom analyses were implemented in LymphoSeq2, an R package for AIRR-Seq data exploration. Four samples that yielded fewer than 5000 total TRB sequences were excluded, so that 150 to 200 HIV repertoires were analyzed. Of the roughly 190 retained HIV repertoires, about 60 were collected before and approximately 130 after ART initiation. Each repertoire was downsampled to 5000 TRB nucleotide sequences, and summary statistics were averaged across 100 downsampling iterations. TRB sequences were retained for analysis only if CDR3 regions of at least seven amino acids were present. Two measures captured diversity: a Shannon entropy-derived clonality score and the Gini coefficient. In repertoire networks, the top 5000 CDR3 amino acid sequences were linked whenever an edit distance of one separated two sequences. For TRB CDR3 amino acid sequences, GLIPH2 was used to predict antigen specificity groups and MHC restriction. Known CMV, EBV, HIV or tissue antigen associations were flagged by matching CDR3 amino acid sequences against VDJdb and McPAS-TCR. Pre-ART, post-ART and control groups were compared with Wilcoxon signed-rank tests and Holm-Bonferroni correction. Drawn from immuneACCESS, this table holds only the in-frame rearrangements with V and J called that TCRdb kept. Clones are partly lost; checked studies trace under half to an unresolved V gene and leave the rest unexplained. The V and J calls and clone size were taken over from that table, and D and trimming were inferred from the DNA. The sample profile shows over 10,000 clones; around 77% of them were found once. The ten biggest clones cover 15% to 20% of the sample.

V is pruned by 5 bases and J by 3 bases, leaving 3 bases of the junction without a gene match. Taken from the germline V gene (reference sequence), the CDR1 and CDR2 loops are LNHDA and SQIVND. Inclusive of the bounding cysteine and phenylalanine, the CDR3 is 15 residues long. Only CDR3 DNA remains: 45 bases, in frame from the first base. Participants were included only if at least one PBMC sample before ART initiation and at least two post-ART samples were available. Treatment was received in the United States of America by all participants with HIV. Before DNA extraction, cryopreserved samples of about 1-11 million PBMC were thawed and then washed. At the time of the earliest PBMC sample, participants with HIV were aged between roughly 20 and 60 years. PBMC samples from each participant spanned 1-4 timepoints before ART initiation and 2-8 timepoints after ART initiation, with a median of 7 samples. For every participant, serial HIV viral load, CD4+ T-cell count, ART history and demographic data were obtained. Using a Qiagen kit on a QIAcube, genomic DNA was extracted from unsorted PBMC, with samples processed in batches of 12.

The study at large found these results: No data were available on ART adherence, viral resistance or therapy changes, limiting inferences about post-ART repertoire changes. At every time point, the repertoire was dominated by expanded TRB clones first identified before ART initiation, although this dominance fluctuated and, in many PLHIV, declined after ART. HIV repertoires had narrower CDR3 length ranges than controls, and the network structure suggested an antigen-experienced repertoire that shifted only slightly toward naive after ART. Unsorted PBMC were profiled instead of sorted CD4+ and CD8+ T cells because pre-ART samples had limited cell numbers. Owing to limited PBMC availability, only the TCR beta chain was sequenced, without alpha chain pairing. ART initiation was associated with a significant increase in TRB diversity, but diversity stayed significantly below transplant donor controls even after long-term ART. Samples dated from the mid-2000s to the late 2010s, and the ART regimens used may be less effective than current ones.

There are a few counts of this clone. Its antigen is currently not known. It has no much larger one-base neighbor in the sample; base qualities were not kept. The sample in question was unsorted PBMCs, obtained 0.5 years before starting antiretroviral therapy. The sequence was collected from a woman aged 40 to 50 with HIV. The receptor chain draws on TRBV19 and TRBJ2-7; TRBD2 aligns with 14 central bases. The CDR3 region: CASSPGLAGGYEQYF. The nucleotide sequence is TGTGCCAGTAGTCCCGGACTAGCGGGAGGCTACGAGCAGTACTTC.